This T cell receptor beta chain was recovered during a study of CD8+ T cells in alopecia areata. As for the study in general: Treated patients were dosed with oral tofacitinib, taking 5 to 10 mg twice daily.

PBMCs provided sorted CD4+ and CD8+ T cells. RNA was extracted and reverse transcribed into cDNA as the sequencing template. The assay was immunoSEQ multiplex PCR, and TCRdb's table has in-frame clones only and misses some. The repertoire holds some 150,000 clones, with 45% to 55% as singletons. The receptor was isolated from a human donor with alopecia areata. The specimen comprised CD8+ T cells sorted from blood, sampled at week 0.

CDR3 protein: CASSPRGGDGLGDTQYF. In DNA, the CDR3 is TGTGCCAGCAGCCCCAGGGGGGGGGACGGCCTGGGGGATACGCAGTATTTT. The rearrangement uses TRBV7-2 and TRBJ2-3; D is perhaps TRBD1 or TRBD2 (7 bases each). This CDR3 comprises 17 residues. The germline gives CDR1 SGHTA, CDR2 FQGNSA. The V gene lost 5 bases and the J gene lost 6 bases, with 24 bases spanning the gap.